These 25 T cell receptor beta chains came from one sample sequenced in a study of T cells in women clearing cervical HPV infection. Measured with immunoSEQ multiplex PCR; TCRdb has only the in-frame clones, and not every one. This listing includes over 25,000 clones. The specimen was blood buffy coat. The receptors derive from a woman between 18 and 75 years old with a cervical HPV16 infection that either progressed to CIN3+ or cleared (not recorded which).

CDR3 amino acids: CSVEGTGGATGELFF. The sequenced part of the CDR3 DNA is TGCAGCGTTGAGGGGACAGGGGGTGCCACCGGGGAG. The genes are TRBV29-1 and TRBJ2-2; 11 nucleotides line up with TRBD1. The sequenced fragment ends 3 residues before the CDR3 boundary, so the rest is inferred from the germline J gene. The CDR3 totals 15 residues. Germline CDR1 SQVTM, CDR2 ANQGSEA. The trim removed 3 bases at V and 4 bases at J, leaving 4 bases unmatched.

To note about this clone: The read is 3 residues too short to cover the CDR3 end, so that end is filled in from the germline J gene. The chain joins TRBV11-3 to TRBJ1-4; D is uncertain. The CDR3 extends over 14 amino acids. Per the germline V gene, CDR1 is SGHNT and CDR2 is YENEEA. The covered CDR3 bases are TGTGCCAGCAGCTTAGTACAAGGGTCCTCACCA. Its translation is CASSLVQGSSP. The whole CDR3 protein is CASSLVQGSSPLFF. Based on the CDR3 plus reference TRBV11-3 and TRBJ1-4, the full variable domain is EAGVVQSPRYKIIEKKQPVAFWCNPISGHNTLYWYLQNLGQGPELLIRYENEEAVDDSQLPKDRFSAERLKGVDSTLKIQPAELGDSAVYLCASSLVQGSSPLFFGSGTQLSVL.

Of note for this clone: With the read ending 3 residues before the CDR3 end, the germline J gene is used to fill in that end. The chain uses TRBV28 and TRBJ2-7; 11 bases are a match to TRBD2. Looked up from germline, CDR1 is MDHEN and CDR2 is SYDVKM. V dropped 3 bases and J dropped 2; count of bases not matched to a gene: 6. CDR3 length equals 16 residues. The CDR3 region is CASSFTLAGGTYEQYF. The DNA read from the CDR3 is TGTGCCAGCAGTTTTACCTTAGCGGGAGGGACCTACGAG.

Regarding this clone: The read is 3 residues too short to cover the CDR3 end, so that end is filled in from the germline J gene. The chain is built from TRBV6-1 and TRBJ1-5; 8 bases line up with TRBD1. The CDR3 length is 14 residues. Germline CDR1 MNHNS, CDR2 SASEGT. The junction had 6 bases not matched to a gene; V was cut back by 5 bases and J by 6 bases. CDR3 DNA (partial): TGTGCCAGCAGTAAAGGACAGGGTAGTCAGCCC. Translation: CASSKGQGSQP. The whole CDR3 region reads CASSKGQGSQPQHF.

CDR3 bases read: TGTGCCAGCAGGGAACAGGGGGCCTACTACGAG. Protein product: CASREQGAYYE. The whole CDR3 sequence reads CASREQGAYYEQYF. The chain employs TRBV6-1 and TRBJ2-7; 9 nucleotides agree with TRBD1. The read ends 3 residues early relative to the CDR3; the germline J gene fills the gap. V dropped 6 bases and J dropped 3; count of bases not matched to a gene: 6. Germline values: CDR1 MNHNS, CDR2 SASEGT. This CDR3 is 14 amino acids long.

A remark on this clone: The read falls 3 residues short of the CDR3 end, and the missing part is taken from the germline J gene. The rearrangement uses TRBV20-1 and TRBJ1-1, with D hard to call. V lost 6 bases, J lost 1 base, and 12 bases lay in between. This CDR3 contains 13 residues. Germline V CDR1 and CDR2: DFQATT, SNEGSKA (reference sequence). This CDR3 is CSASRVGNTEAFF. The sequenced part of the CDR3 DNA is TGCAGTGCCAGCCGGGTGGGGAACACTGAA.

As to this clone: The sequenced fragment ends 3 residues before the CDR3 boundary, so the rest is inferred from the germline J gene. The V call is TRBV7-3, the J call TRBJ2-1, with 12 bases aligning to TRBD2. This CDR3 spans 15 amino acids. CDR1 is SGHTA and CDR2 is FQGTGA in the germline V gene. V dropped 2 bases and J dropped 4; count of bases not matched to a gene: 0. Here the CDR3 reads CASSLGTSGYNEQFF. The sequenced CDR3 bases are TGTGCCAGCAGCTTAGGGACTAGCGGGTACAATGAG.

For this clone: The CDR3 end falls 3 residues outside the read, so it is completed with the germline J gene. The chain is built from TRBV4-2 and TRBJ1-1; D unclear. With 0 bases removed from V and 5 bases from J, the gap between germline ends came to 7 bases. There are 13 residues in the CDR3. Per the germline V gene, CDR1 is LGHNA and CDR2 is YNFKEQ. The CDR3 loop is CASSQDMRTEAFF. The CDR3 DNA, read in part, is TGTGCCAGCAGCCAAGATATGAGGACTGAA.

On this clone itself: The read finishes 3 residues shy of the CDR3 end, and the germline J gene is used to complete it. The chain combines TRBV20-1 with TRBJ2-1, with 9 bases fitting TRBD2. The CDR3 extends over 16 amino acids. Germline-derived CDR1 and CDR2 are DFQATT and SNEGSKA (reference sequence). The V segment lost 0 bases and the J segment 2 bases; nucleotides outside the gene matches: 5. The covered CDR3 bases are TGCAGTGCTAGAGATGGGGCTAGCGGGGCCTACAATGAG. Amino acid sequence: CSARDGASGAYNE. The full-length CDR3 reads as CSARDGASGAYNEQFF.

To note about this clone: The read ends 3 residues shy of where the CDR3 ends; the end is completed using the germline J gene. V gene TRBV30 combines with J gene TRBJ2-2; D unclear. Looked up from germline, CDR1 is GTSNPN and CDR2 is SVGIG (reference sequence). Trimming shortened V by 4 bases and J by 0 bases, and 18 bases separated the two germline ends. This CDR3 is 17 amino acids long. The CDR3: CAWTVPGQYSNTGELFF. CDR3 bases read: TGTGCCTGGACCGTACCCGGTCAATATTCGAACACCGGGGAG.

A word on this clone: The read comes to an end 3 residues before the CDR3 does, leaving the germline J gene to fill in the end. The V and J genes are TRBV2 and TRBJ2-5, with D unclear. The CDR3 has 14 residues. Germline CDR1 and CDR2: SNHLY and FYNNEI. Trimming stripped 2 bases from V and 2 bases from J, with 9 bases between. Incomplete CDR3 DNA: TGTGCCAGCAGTGAACACAAGGCTCAAGAGACC. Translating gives CASSEHKAQET. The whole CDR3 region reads CASSEHKAQETQYF.

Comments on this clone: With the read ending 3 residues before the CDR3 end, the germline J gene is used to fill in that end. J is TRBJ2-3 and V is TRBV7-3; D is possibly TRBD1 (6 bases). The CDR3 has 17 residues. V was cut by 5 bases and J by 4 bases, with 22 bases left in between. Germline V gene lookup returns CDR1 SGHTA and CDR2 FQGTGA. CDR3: CASSLSLTGRGPDTQYF. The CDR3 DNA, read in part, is TGTGCCAGCAGCCTTTCCCTGACAGGACGGGGCCCAGATACG.

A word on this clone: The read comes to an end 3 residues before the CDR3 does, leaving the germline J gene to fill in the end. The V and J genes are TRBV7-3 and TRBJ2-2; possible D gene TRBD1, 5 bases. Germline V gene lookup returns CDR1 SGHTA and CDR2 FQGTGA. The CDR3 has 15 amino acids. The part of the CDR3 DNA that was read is TGTGCCAGCAGCTTAACCAGGGCTGGGGCCAACGTG. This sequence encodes CASSLTRAGANV. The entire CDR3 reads CASSLTRAGANVLFF.

The CDR3 DNA, read in part, is TGTGCCAGCAGTGGGACAGGGGAGGTTCAGCCC. It specifies CASSGTGEVQP. In full, the CDR3 is CASSGTGEVQPQHF. The chain is built from TRBV2 and TRBJ1-5, with TRBD1 identical over 9 bases. The read ends 3 residues shy of where the CDR3 ends; the end is completed using the germline J gene. The CDR3 totals 14 residues. J lost 6 bases, V lost 4 bases, and 4 bases had no gene match. The germline gives CDR1 SNHLY, CDR2 FYNNEI.

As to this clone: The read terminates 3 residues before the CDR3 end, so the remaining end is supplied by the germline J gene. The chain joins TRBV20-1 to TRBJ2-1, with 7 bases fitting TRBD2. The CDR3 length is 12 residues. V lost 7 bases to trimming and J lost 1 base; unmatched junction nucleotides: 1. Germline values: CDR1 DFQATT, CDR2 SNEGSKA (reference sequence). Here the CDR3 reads CSGEGSYNEQFF. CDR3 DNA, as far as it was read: TGCAGTGGGGAGGGGTCCTACAATGAG.

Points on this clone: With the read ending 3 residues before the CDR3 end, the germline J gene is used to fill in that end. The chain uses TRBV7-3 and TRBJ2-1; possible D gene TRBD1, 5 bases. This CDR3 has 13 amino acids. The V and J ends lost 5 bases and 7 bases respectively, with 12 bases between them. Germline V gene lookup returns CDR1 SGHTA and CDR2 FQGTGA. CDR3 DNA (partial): TGTGCCAGCAGCCGATCTCAGGGTAATGAG. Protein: CASSRSQGNE. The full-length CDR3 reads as CASSRSQGNEQFF. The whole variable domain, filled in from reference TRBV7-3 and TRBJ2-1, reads GAGVSQTPSNKVTEKGKYVELRCDPISGHTALYWYRQSLGQGPEFLIYFQGTGAADDSGLPNDRFFAVRPEGSVSTLKIQRTERGDSAVYLCASSRSQGNEQFFGPGTRLTVL.

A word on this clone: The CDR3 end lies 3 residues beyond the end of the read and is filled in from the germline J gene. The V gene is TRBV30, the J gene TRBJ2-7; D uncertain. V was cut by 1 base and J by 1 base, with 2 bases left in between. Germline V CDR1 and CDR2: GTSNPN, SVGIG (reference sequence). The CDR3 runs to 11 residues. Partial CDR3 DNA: TGTGCCTGGAGTGCGTCCTACGAG. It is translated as CAWSASYE. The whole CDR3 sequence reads CAWSASYEQYF.

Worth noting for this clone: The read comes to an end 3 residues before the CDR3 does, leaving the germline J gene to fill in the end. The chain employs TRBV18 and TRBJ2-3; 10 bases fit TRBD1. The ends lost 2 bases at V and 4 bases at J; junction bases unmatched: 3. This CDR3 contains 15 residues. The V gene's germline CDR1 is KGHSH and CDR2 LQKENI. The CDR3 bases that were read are TGTGCCAGCTCACCAAGGGGGACAGGGGCAGATACG. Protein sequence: CASSPRGTGADT. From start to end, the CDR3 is CASSPRGTGADTQYF. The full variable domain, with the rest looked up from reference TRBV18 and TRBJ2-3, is NAGVMQNPRHLVRRRGQEARLRCSPMKGHSHVYWYRQLPEEGLKFMVYLQKENIIDESGMPKERFSAEFPKEGPSILRIQQVVRGDSAAYFCASSPRGTGADTQYFGPGTRLTVL.

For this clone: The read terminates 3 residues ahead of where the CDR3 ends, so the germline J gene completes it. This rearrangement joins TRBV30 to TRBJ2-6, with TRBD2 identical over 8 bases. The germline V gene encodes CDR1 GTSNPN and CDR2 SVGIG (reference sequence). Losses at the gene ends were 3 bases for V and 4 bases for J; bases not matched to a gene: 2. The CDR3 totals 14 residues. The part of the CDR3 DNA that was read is TGTGCCTGGAGGCGGGAGGCCGGGGCCAACGTC. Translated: CAWRREAGANV. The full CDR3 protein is CAWRREAGANVLTF.

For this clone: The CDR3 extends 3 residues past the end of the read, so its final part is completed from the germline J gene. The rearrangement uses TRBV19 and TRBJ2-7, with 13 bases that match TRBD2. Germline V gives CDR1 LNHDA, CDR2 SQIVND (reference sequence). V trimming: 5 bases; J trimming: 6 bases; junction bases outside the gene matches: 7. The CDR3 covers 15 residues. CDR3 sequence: CASSELAGGSGEQYF. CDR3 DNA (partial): TGTGCCAGTAGTGAACTAGCGGGAGGGTCAGGCGAG.

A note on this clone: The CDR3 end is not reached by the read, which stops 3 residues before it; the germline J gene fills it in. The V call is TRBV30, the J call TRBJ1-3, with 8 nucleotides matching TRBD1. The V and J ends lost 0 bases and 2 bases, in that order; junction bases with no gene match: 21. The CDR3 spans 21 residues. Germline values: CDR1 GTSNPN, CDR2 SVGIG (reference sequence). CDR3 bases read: TGTGCCTGGAGTGTACGACGATTGACTAACAGGGGGGGGATAGCTGGAAACACC. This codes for CAWSVRRLTNRGGIAGNT. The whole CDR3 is CAWSVRRLTNRGGIAGNTIYF.

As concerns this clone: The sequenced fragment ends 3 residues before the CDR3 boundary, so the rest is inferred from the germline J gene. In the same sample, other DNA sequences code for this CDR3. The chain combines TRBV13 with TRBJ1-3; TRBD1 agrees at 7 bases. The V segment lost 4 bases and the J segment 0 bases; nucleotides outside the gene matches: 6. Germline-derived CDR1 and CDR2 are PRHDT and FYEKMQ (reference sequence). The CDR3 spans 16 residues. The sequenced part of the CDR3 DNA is TGTGCCAGCAGCTCGAACAGGGGCAACTCTGGAAACACC. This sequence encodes CASSSNRGNSGNT. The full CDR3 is CASSSNRGNSGNTIYF.

CDR3 loop: CASSPMGQGAGEKLFF. The CDR3 bases that were read are TGTGCCAGCTCACCCATGGGACAGGGGGCTGGAGAAAAG. The gene calls are TRBV18 and TRBJ2-2, with 12 bases identical to TRBD1. The CDR3 end is not reached by the read, which stops 3 residues before it; the germline J gene fills it in. The CDR3 runs to 16 residues. Germline lookup yields CDR1 KGHSH and CDR2 LQKENI.

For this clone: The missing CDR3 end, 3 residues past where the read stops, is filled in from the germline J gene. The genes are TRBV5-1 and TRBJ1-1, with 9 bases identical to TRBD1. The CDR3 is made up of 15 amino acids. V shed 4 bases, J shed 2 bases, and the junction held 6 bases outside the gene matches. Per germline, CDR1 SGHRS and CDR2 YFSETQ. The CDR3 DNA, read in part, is TGCGCCAGCAGCCAGAGGACAGGGGCCAACACTGAA. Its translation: CASSQRTGANTE. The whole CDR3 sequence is CASSQRTGANTEAFF.

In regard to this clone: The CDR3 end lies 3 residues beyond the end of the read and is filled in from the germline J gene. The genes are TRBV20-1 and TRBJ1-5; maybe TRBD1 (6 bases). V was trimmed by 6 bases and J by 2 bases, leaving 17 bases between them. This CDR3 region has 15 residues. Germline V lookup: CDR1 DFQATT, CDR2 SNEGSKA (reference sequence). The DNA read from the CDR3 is TGCAGTGCCTACCCTGGGGGGGCGGGCAATCAGCCC. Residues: CSAYPGGAGNQP. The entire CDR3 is CSAYPGGAGNQPQHF.